Shown below are 15 T cell receptor beta chains from a single sample sequenced in a study of shared clonotypes between healthy human individuals. Repertoires were generated with immunoSEQ multiplex PCR, while TCRdb's copy carries only in-frame clones and drops some. The sample holds 2.3 million or so clones; approximately 93% are singletons and the top ten take 0.39%. Specimen: naive CD4+ T cells from PBMCs. The subset: CD45RA+ positively selected. These TCRs come from a man younger than 35 in good health. Some clones in this sample may be carry-over from other donors' samples.

The gene calls are TRBV9 and TRBJ2-3; D not certain. The germline V gene has CDR1 SGDLS and CDR2 YYNGEE. The CDR3 is 15 amino acids. The V end was cut by 4 bases, the J end by 2 bases, with 14 bases between. CDR3 region: CASSPRWASTDTQYF. CDR3 bases: TGTGCCAGCAGCCCAAGGTGGGCCTCCACAGATACGCAGTATTTT.

The rearrangement links TRBV7-2 to TRBJ2-7; no reliable D call. CDR1 SGHTA and CDR2 FQGNSA come from the germline V gene. This CDR3 contains 12 residues. Trimming removed 5 bases from V and 2 bases from J, with 7 bases in between. CDR3 in amino acids: CASSVYTYEQYF. CDR3 sequence (DNA): TGTGCCAGCAGCGTATATACCTACGAGCAGTACTTC.

The chain recombines TRBV9 with TRBJ2-5, with TRBD1 matching over 9 bases. CDR1 is SGDLS, CDR2 YYNGEE, per germline. This CDR3 is 16 amino acids long. With V trimmed by 2 bases and J by 2 bases, 7 bases remained unmatched. The CDR3 bases are TGTGCCAGCAGCGTCGGAACAGGGGGCCCTCAAGAGACCCAGTACTTC. Residues: CASSVGTGGPQETQYF.

This chain links TRBV19 with TRBJ2-3; the match to TRBD1 covers 7 bases. CDR1 LNHDA and CDR2 SQIVND come from the germline V gene (reference sequence). This CDR3 has 15 amino acids. The ends lost 5 bases at V and 5 bases at J; junction bases unmatched: 10. In DNA form, the CDR3 reads TGTGCCAGTAGTTTCTACCGGGACAGCGGAGATACGCAGTATTTT. It is translated as CASSFYRDSGDTQYF.

J is TRBJ1-1 and V is TRBV20-1; D gene uncertain. This CDR3 is built from 11 residues. V gave up 5 bases and J gave up 5 bases, with 9 bases separating them. Germline CDR1 DFQATT, CDR2 SNEGSKA (reference sequence). CDR3 sequence reads: CSAPRSTEAFF. The CDR3 nucleotides read TGCAGTGCTCCGAGGAGTACTGAAGCTTTCTTT.

The genes are TRBV5-1 and TRBJ1-2; no reliable D call. V was pared by 0 bases and J by 0 bases, with 9 bases between. Germline loops: CDR1 SGHRS, CDR2 YFSETQ. The CDR3 has 15 residues. The CDR3 nucleotides are TGCGCCAGCAGCTTGGGCAGGCTGTCTAACTATGGCTACACCTTC. Translating gives CASSLGRLSNYGYTF.

This rearrangement joins TRBV6-1 to TRBJ1-6, with D perhaps matching TRBD1 (6 bases). This CDR3 spans 15 amino acids. Germline-derived CDR1 and CDR2 are MNHNS and SASEGT. V lost 2 bases, J lost 8 bases, and 13 bases lay in between. The CDR3: CASSELTGRDSPLHF. The CDR3 region has the DNA TGTGCCAGCAGTGAATTAACAGGGAGGGATTCACCCCTCCACTTT.

V and J are TRBV4-3 and TRBJ1-4, with D possibly TRBD1 on 6 matching bases. From germline, CDR1 is LGHNA and CDR2 YSLEER. The CDR3 covers 15 residues. The V and J ends lost 0 bases and 8 bases respectively, with 13 bases between them. CDR3 coding DNA: TGCGCCAGCAGCCAAGACCGACAGGTCTACGAAAAACTGTTTTTT. Amino acid sequence: CASSQDRQVYEKLFF.

The gene calls are TRBV6-5 and TRBJ2-7; TRBD2 aligns across 8 bases. The CDR3 consists of 15 residues. Per germline, CDR1 MNHEY and CDR2 SVGAGI. The trim removed 2 bases at V and 3 bases at J, leaving 6 bases unmatched. CDR3 coding DNA: TGTGCCAGCAGTTACGGTGCGGGAGGTCGCTACGAGCAGTACTTC. Its translation: CASSYGAGGRYEQYF.

V and J are TRBV15 and TRBJ2-5; perhaps TRBD1 as D (5 bases). There are 15 residues in the CDR3. Germline-derived CDR1 and CDR2 are LNHNV and YYDKDF (reference sequence). Trimming left V 0 bases short and J 1 base short, with 9 bases between. CDR3 in amino acids: CATSRDQGRQETQYF. The CDR3 DNA follows: TGTGCCACCAGCAGAGATCAGGGTCGCCAAGAGACCCAGTACTTC.

The CDR3 sequence is CASSLRQVEAKNIQYF. The CDR3 DNA reads as TGTGCCAGCAGCCTGCGACAGGTCGAAGCCAAAAACATTCAGTACTTC. The gene calls are TRBV7-9 and TRBJ2-4, with D perhaps matching TRBD1 (6 bases). CDR1 is SEHNR and CDR2 is FQNEAQ in the germline V gene (reference sequence). The CDR3 runs 16 residues. V dropped 5 bases and J dropped 0 bases, with 14 bases sitting between them.

The chain is built from TRBV9 and TRBJ1-1; no firm D call. Trimming cost V 0 bases and J 1 base, with 10 bases left between them. CDR1 is SGDLS, CDR2 YYNGEE, per germline. This CDR3 has 15 amino acids. This CDR3 reads CASSVGAAKNTEAFF. The CDR3, as DNA: TGTGCCAGCAGCGTAGGTGCAGCCAAGAACACTGAAGCTTTCTTT.

The chain uses TRBV11-2 and TRBJ2-3, with D possibly being TRBD1 or TRBD2 (6 bases each). V was shortened by 7 bases and J by 0 bases, with 11 bases between the two germline ends. The germline V gene encodes CDR1 SGHAT and CDR2 FQNNGV. There are 14 residues in the CDR3. CDR3 in amino acids: CASNSGGSTDTQYF. CDR3 nucleotide sequence: TGTGCCAGCAACTCCGGGGGCAGCACAGATACGCAGTATTTT. Combining the CDR3 with reference TRBV11-2 and TRBJ2-3 gives the whole variable domain EAGVAQSPRYKIIEKRQSVAFWCNPISGHATLYWYQQILGQGPKLLIQFQNNGVVDDSQLPKDRFSAERLKGVDSTLKIQPAKLEDSAVYLCASNSGGSTDTQYFGPGTRLTVL.

Note on this clone: At the DNA level, this CDR3 is encoded by other sequences in the same sample as well. V and J are TRBV7-3 and TRBJ2-1; TRBD1 matches 8 bases. Germline V CDR1 and CDR2: SGHTA, FQGTGA. The CDR3 has 15 amino acids. J was trimmed by 2 bases and V by 5 bases; bases with no gene match: 5. The CDR3 DNA is TGTGCCAGCAGCCCAGGACAGGGCCCCTACAATGAGCAGTTCTTC. Protein: CASSPGQGPYNEQFF.

On this clone itself: Distinct nucleotide sequences in the sample also encode this CDR3. V and J are TRBV20-1 and TRBJ2-5; 7 nucleotides align to TRBD1. Unmatched junction bases numbered 0, after V lost 5 bases and J lost 3 bases. Germline CDR1 DFQATT, CDR2 SNEGSKA (reference sequence). The CDR3 is made up of 11 amino acids. CDR3 protein: CSAQGEETQYF. In nucleotides, the CDR3 is TGCAGTGCTCAGGGGGAAGAGACCCAGTACTTC.